A selection of T cell receptor beta chains follows, all from one sample in a study of persistence of HIV-infected CD4 T cells. Data came from immunoSEQ multiplex PCR; TCRdb stores just in-frame clones and leaves some out. Here the sample spans 45,000 to 55,000 clones, about 80% being singletons. These receptors' targets are unknown. The sample consisted of CD4+ T cells sorted from PBMCs after approximately 20-hour stimulation, taken from a patient who received antiretroviral therapy. The receptors shown here come from an adult man with HIV who was CMV-seropositive. Each CDR3 is given with its conserved first and last residue. The D gene is left open where the match is weak. Size is stated for part of the rows, as once, few or many counts, or as a class when the clone is expanded.

DNA	CDR3	size	J	V	D
TGCGCCAGCAGCCAAGTGGCGGGGGGCTTTAAGGGGACCGGGGAGCTGTTTTTT	CASSQVAGGFKGTGELFF	NA	TRBJ2-2	TRBV4-1	TRBD2
TGTGCCTGGAGTGACTGGCTCGGCCATGAAAAACTGTTTTTT	CAWSDWLGHEKLFF	NA	TRBJ1-4	TRBV30	NA
TGTGCCTCCGGGGTCGGGGGCGTTAGGACTGAAGCTTTCTTT	CASGVGGVRTEAFF	NA	TRBJ1-1	TRBV6-5	NA
TGTGCCTGGAGTGAGGGTGATTATAGCAATCAGCCCCAGCATTTT	CAWSEGDYSNQPQHF	NA	TRBJ1-5	TRBV30	NA
TGTGCCAGCATTCGGGACAGACAAGAGACCCAGTACTTC	CASIRDRQETQYF	few	TRBJ2-5	TRBV2	TRBD1
TGTGCCAGCAGCTTGAGCCGAGCTAACTATGGCTACACCTTC	CASSLSRANYGYTF	NA	TRBJ1-2	TRBV5-4	NA
TGTGCCAGCAGCCCTAAGGGCGGGGGGTCGAACACTGAAGCTTTCTTT	CASSPKGGGSNTEAFF	NA	TRBJ1-1	TRBV3-1/TRBV3-2	NA
TGTGCCAGCATTCCCCAGGTTGGAAACACCATATATTTT	CASIPQVGNTIYF	NA	TRBJ1-3	TRBV12-3/TRBV12-4	NA
TGTGCCAGCAGTTTTCCGGGACAGAGAAGAAACACTGAAGCTTTCTTT	CASSFPGQRRNTEAFF	NA	TRBJ1-1	TRBV5-4	TRBD1
TGTGCCAGCAGTGAAAGAACCGGGTCCCCGAGGAAGCCCCAGCATTTT	CASSERTGSPRKPQHF	NA	TRBJ1-5	TRBV2	NA
TGCGCCAGCAGCCAAGATTTGATACAGACTAGTCTCTACAATGAGCAGTTCTTC	CASSQDLIQTSLYNEQFF	few	TRBJ2-1	TRBV4-3	NA
TGTGCCAGCACCCTAGATAGAGTCACTGAAGCTTTCTTT	CASTLDRVTEAFF	NA	TRBJ1-1	TRBV11-2	NA
TGTGCCAGCAGCCCTCGGGGGGTGAACGCTGAAGCTTTCTTT	CASSPRGVNAEAFF	NA	TRBJ1-1	TRBV5-5	NA
TGTGCCAGTAGTATAGGGGACACAATCACAGATACGCAGTATTTT	CASSIGDTITDTQYF	few	TRBJ2-3	TRBV19	NA
TGTGCCAGTAGTGCATGGACAGTCTATGGCTACACCTTC	CASSAWTVYGYTF	NA	TRBJ1-2	TRBV19	NA
TGTGCCAGCAGCCCCAGCGGGAGTGTCATACAGCCCCAGCATTTT	CASSPSGSVIQPQHF	NA	TRBJ1-5	TRBV9	NA
TGTGCCAGCAGTTTATCTGGGGGCTATGGCTACACCTTC	CASSLSGGYGYTF	NA	TRBJ1-2	TRBV27	NA
TGTGCCAGCAGCGGGGGCCGGGGTGAGCAGTACTTC	CASSGGRGEQYF	NA	TRBJ2-7	TRBV27	NA
TGTGCCAGCAGTGCCCAGGGGGCAGGGTGGGAAAAACTGTTTTTT	CASSAQGAGWEKLFF	NA	TRBJ1-4	TRBV27	TRBD1
TGTGCCAGCAGTTCGACAGGATTTGATGAAAAACTGTTTTTT	CASSSTGFDEKLFF	NA	TRBJ1-4	TRBV6-5	NA
TGCGCCAGCAGCTTGAACGGGGGGCGGGAGACCCAGTACTTC	CASSLNGGRETQYF	few	TRBJ2-5	TRBV5-1	NA
TGTGCCAGCAGCTTCAGAGGGGGGGGAGGCTATGGCTACACCTTC	CASSFRGGGGYGYTF	NA	TRBJ1-2	TRBV9	NA
TGTGCCAGCAGTGCGCGACAGGGGGATTCACCCCTCCACTTT	CASSARQGDSPLHF	NA	TRBJ1-6	TRBV6-4	TRBD1
TGTGCCAGCAGTTTAAGGGACAGCTATAATTCACCCCTCCACTTT	CASSLRDSYNSPLHF	NA	TRBJ1-6	TRBV27	TRBD1
TGTGCCAGCAGCCCAGGGTATTTGGGCGCTTTCTTT	CASSPGYLGAFF	NA	TRBJ1-1	TRBV12-3/TRBV12-4	NA
TGTGCCAGCTCACAGGGGAACTATGGCTACACCTTC	CASSQGNYGYTF	NA	TRBJ1-2	TRBV6-5	TRBD1
TGTGCCAGTAGTATTTCTTCGGAAAGGGTGGGTTCACCCCTCCACTTT	CASSISSERVGSPLHF	NA	TRBJ1-6	TRBV19	NA
TGTGCCAGCAGCTCACTAGTTCAGTACCAAGAGACCCAGTACTTC	CASSSLVQYQETQYF	few	TRBJ2-5	TRBV7-8	NA
TGTGCCAGCAGTGAAGGGTTACTAGCGGGGTTCACAGATACGCAGTATTTT	CASSEGLLAGFTDTQYF	NA	TRBJ2-3	TRBV2	TRBD2
TGTGCCAGCAGCTTAGGGTCAGGGCGCGACAATCAGCCCCAGCATTTT	CASSLGSGRDNQPQHF	NA	TRBJ1-5	TRBV7-9	NA
TGCAGTGCCCCCGTAGTCAATGAGCAGTTCTTC	CSAPVVNEQFF	NA	TRBJ2-1	TRBV20-1	NA
TGTGCCAGCAGCGGCCGGGACAGAGACTCCTATGGCTACACCTTC	CASSGRDRDSYGYTF	NA	TRBJ1-2	TRBV13	TRBD1
TGTGCCAGCAGCTTGTCACCCAGCTCTGGAAACACCATATATTTT	CASSLSPSSGNTIYF	NA	TRBJ1-3	TRBV5-5	NA
TGTGCCAGCAGTGACCGGGGTTCAGATACGCAGTATTTT	CASSDRGSDTQYF	NA	TRBJ2-3	TRBV6-4	NA
TGTGCCAGCTCACCAGACAGGACCGGGGTAGGGACCCAGTACTTC	CASSPDRTGVGTQYF	NA	TRBJ2-5	TRBV18	NA
TGCGCCAGCAGCCAAGAGGGGAGGGTAGCCGGGGAGCTGTTTTTT	CASSQEGRVAGELFF	NA	TRBJ2-2	TRBV4-1	TRBD2
TGTGCCAGCAGCTTAGCGGGACAGGGTGAAGCTTTCTTT	CASSLAGQGEAFF	few	TRBJ1-1	TRBV7-6	TRBD1
TGTGCCAGCAGCCTGCAGGGCACTAATGAAAAACTGTTTTTT	CASSLQGTNEKLFF	NA	TRBJ1-4	TRBV5-6	NA
TGTGCCAGCAGCTCAGGACTAGCGGGAGGGTACGAGCAGTACTTC	CASSSGLAGGYEQYF	NA	TRBJ2-7	TRBV11-3	TRBD2
TGTGCCAGCAGCCAAGCCTACGGGACTCACAACTACGAGCAGTACTTC	CASSQAYGTHNYEQYF	NA	TRBJ2-7	TRBV14	NA
TGTGCCACCAGCGCAGGACTAGCGGGTTGGATGCACAGCTCCTACAATGAGCAGTTCTTC	CATSAGLAGWMHSSYNEQFF	NA	TRBJ2-1	TRBV15	TRBD2
TGTGCCAGCAGCTCTTACAGGGGGAACTATGGCTACACCTTC	CASSSYRGNYGYTF	NA	TRBJ1-2	TRBV11-2	TRBD1
TGTGCCAGCAGTCCACGGGGAGCATCTGGAAACACCATATATTTT	CASSPRGASGNTIYF	NA	TRBJ1-3	TRBV6-6	NA
TGTGCCAGTAGTATACGGAACCGAAATGAGCAGTTCTTC	CASSIRNRNEQFF	NA	TRBJ2-1	TRBV19	NA
TGTGCCAGCAGCCTACTTTCGGGACCTTTCAATGAGCAGTTCTTC	CASSLLSGPFNEQFF	NA	TRBJ2-1	TRBV7-6	NA
TGTGCCAGCAGCTGGCCGACAGGGGGAAATGAAAAACTGTTTTTT	CASSWPTGGNEKLFF	NA	TRBJ1-4	TRBV5-6	TRBD1
TGTGCCAGCAGCTCCCGACCCCGTGGGGATCAGCCCCAGCATTTT	CASSSRPRGDQPQHF	NA	TRBJ1-5	TRBV5-5	NA
TGCGCCAGCAGCCAAGAGTTGGGGAATCAGCCCCAGCATTTT	CASSQELGNQPQHF	NA	TRBJ1-5	TRBV4-3	NA
TGTGCCAGCTCACTCGGGAGTCAGCCCCAGCATTTT	CASSLGSQPQHF	NA	TRBJ1-5	TRBV18	NA
TGTGCCAGCAGCCCGTACGACGAGCAGTACTTC	CASSPYDEQYF	NA	TRBJ2-7	TRBV7-8	NA
TGTGCCACCAGCAGAGCGGCAGGGGCGAACACCGGGGAGCTGTTTTTT	CATSRAAGANTGELFF	once	TRBJ2-2	TRBV15	NA
TGTGCCAGTATCCCGACAGGGCGAAACACCATATATTTT	CASIPTGRNTIYF	few	TRBJ1-3	TRBV19	TRBD1
TGTGCCAGCCGGACAGGGGAGGTTCACTATGGCTACACCTTC	CASRTGEVHYGYTF	NA	TRBJ1-2	TRBV28	TRBD1